This T cell receptor (beta chain) was recorded in a study of blood T cell repertoires in COVID-19. Across the whole study: The origin of the acute and convalescent COVID-19 samples was the United States, Italy and Spain. T cells, B-cell-depleted T cells, or PBMCs provided the cDNA or gDNA that served as material.

V gave up 9 bases and J gave up 8 bases; unmatched junction bases: 5. CDR3 length equals 12 residues. CDR1 and CDR2 (germline): LNHNV, YYDKDF (reference sequence). Authors' analysis steps: Researchers report that nucleated cell counts were estimated from reference gene primer amplification. Measured with immunoSEQ multiplex PCR; TCRdb has only the in-frame clones, and not every one. From that table come the V and J calls and clone size; the DNA was used to work out D and trimming. The sample records over 85,000 clones, 82% being singletons. The receptor comes from a woman aged 60 to 75 with acute or convalescent COVID-19. Sequences were obtained from peripheral blood. The chain has TRBV15 and TRBJ1-4; TRBD1 matches at 8 bases. DNA of the CDR3: TGTGCCACTTCAGGGGGCAAGGAAAAACTGTTTTTT. This gives the protein CATSGGKEKLFF.